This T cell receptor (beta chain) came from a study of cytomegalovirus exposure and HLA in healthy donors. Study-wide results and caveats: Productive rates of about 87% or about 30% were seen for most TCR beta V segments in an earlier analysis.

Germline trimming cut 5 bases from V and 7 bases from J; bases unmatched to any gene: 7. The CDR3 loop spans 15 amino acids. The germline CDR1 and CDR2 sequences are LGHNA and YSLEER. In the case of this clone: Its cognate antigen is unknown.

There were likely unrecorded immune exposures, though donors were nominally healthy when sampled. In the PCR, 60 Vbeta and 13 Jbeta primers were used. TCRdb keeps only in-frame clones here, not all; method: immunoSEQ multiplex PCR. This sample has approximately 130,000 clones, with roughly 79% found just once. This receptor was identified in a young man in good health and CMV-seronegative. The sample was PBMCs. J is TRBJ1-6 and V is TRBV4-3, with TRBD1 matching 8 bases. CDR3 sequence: CASSSGQVDNSPLHF. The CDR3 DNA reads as TGCGCCAGCAGCTCGGGACAGGTCGACAATTCACCCCTCCACTTT.